This TCR beta chain was captured by sequencing in a study of blood T cell repertoires in COVID-19. Per the authors' pipeline: Amplification of reference gene primers was used by the study to estimate nucleated cell counts. TCRdb's table, derived via immunoSEQ multiplex PCR, lists solely in-frame clones and lacks some. V, J and clone size were drawn from that table, and D and trimming were deduced from the DNA. The table includes 25,000 to 35,000 clones, about two thirds detected once. The CDR3 runs 13 residues. The rearrangement uses TRBV21-1 and TRBJ2-5; TRBD2 is taken as the D call from the table, unchecked against the DNA. TRBV21-1 is reported as a pseudogene. Specimen: peripheral blood. The clonotype was recovered from a human donor in a cohort sampled during active COVID-19. The CDR3 DNA sequence: TGTGCCAGCAGTAAGTTACCGGGAGAGACCCAGTACTTC. Protein: CASSKLPGETQYF.